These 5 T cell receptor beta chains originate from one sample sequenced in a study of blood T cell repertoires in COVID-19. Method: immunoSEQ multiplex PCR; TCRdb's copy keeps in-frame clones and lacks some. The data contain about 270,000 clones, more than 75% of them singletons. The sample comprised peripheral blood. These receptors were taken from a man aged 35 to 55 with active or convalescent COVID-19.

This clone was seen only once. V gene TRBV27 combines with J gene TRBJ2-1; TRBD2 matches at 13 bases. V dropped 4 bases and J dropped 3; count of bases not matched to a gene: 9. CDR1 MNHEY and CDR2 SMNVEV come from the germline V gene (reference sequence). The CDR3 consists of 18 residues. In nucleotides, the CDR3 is TGTGCCAGCAGTTCCTTCTCCCGGACTAGCGGGAGCTACAATGAGCAGTTCTTC. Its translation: CASSSFSRTSGSYNEQFF.

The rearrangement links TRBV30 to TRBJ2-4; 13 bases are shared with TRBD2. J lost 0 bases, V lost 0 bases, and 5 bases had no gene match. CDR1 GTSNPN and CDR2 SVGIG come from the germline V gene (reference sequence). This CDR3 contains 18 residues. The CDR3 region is CAWSVGTSGAGAKNIQYF. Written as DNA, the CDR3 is TGTGCCTGGAGTGTGGGGACTAGCGGGGCGGGAGCCAAAAACATTCAGTACTTC.

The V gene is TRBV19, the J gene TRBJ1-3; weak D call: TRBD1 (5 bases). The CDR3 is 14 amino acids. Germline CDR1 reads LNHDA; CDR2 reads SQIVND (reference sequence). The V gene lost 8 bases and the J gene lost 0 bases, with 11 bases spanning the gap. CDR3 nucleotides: TGTGCCAGTTCTCAGGGTCCCTCTGGAAACACCATATATTTT. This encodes CASSQGPSGNTIYF.

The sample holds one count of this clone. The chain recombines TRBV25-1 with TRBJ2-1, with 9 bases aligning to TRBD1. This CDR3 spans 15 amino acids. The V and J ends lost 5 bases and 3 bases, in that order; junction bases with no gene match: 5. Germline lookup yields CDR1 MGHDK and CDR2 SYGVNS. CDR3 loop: CASSTGTGNYNEQFF. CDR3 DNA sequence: TGTGCCAGCAGTACTGGGACAGGGAACTACAATGAGCAGTTCTTC. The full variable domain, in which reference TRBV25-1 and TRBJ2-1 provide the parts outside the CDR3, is EADIYQTPRYLVIGTGKKITLECSQTMGHDKMYWYQQDPGMELHLIHYSYGVNSTEKGDLSSESTVSRIRTEHFPLTLESARPSHTSQYLCASSTGTGNYNEQFFGPGTRLTVL.

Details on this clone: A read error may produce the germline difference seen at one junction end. The CDR3 protein is CASSLSGSTDTQYF. Written as DNA, the CDR3 is TGTGCTAGCAGCCTGAGCGGGAGTACAGATACGCAGTATTTT. This sequence joins TRBV7-7 and TRBJ2-3; 8 positions match TRBD2. CDR1 is SSHAT, CDR2 FNYEAQ, per germline (reference sequence). There are 14 residues in the CDR3.